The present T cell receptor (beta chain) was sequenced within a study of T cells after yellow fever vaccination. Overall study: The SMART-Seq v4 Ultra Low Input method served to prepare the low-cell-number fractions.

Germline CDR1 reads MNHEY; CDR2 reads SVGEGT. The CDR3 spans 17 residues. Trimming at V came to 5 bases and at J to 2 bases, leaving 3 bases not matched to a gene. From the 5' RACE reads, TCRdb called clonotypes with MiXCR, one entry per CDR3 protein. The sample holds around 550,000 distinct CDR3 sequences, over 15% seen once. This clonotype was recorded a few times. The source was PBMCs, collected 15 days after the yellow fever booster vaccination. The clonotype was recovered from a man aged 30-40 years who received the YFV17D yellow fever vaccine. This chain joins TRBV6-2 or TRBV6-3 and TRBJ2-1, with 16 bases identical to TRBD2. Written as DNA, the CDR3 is TGTGCCAGCAGTCCGGGACTAGCGGGAGGGCCCTACAATGAGCAGTTCTTC. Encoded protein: CASSPGLAGGPYNEQFF.